These 14 T cell receptor beta chains were sequenced from one sample in a study of regulatory T cells in long-lasting Graves disease. Time point in this sample: newly diagnosed GD, antithyroid drugs for less than 3 months. Extracted RNA from PBMCs served as the source of the TCR library. In building TCR beta libraries, iRepertoire HTBI primers were used together with Arm-PCR of CDR3 regions. TCRdb itself ran the multiplex PCR reads through MiXCR, one entry per CDR3 protein. The table has over 500,000 distinct CDR3 sequences, 15% to 20% seen once. These records were also assigned to another study, of T cells in Graves' hyperthyroidism and ophthalmopathy.

The sample was peripheral blood mononuclear cells (PBMCs), taken at new diagnosis, from a patient treated with antithyroid drugs. These receptors originate from a man between 18 and 35 years old with Graves disease.

The sample holds many counts of this clonotype. One end of the junction does not line up with germline, which may come from a read error. V is TRBV5-1 and J is TRBJ1-1; 8 nucleotides align to TRBD1. Germline CDR1 SGHRS, CDR2 YFSETQ. The CDR3 spans 14 residues. The CDR3 region is CASSLQGGNTEAFF. CDR3 DNA sequence: TGTGCCAGCAGCCTACAGGGGGGGAACACTGAAGCTTTCTTT.

This clonotype has a count of ten or more. The gene calls are TRBV5-1 and TRBJ2-3, with D possibly being TRBD1 or TRBD2 (6 bases each). Germline V gene sequence: CDR1 SGHRS, CDR2 YFSETQ. This CDR3 region has 15 residues. The ends were cut back, 4 bases at V and 6 bases at J, with 18 bases in the middle. CDR3 sequence reads: CASSAEGGVADTQYF. CDR3 bases: TGCGCCAGCAGCGCGGAGGGGGGAGTGGCGGATACGCAGTATTTT.

This clonotype was seen only once. The chain has TRBV19 and TRBJ1-1; possibly TRBD1 for D (5 bases). Between the trimmed V and J ends, which lost 0 bases and 5 bases, there was a span of 10 bases. The CDR3 totals 14 residues. Germline V gene sequence: CDR1 LNHDA, CDR2 SQIVND (reference sequence). The CDR3 DNA reads TGTGCCAGTAGTATAGAACCAGGGTGGACTGAAGCTTTCTTT. Translation gives CASSIEPGWTEAFF.

This clonotype was detected once. This may arise from a read error, as a much more abundant clone is one base away. The V gene is TRBV3-1, the J gene TRBJ2-3, with unresolved D. V lost 8 bases and J lost 4, with 13 bases in between. Germline loops: CDR1 LGHDT, CDR2 YNNKEL (reference sequence). This CDR3 is built from 13 residues. CDR3 DNA sequence: TGTGCCAGCGCTCTGAGACCGGCAGATACGCAGTATTTT. Protein product: CASALRPADTQYF.

This clonotype was detected many times. V is TRBV3-1 and J is TRBJ2-1; D might be TRBD1 or TRBD2, each matching 5 bases. The CDR3 is 13 amino acids. V lost 4 bases and J lost 2, with 6 bases in between. The germline V gene has CDR1 LGHDT and CDR2 YNNKEL (reference sequence). The DNA for the CDR3 is TGTGCCAGCAGCCGGGACGCCTACAATGAGCAGTTCTTC. Protein sequence: CASSRDAYNEQFF.

V and J are TRBV6-4 and TRBJ2-2; no reliable D call. Per the germline V gene, CDR1 is MRHNA and CDR2 is SNTAGT. The V and J ends lost 0 bases and 5 bases respectively, with 10 bases between them. The CDR3 sequence is 15 residues long. Written as DNA, the CDR3 is TGTGCCAGCAGTGACTCGGAAAGAAGTACCGGGGAGCTGTTTTTT. Translation gives CASSDSERSTGELFF.

The table lists this clonotype with many counts. The chain has TRBV6-2 or TRBV6-3 and TRBJ2-3; D is unresolved. Trimming pared 0 bases from V and 4 bases from J, leaving 8 bases between. Germline-derived CDR1 and CDR2 are MNHEY and SVGEGT. The CDR3 is made up of 14 amino acids. CDR3 sequence reads: CASSYSTSADTQYF. CDR3 in DNA: TGTGCCAGCAGTTACTCCACATCGGCAGATACGCAGTATTTT.

This clonotype occurred many times. The chain recombines TRBV3-1 with TRBJ1-1; 8 bases are shared with TRBD1. The CDR3 totals 19 residues. Germline CDR1 and CDR2: LGHDT and YNNKEL (reference sequence). The junction had 14 bases not matched to a gene; V was cut back by 2 bases and J by 0 bases. CDR3 sequence reads: CASSQFDKGQEIMNTEAFF. The CDR3 region has the DNA TGTGCCAGCAGCCAATTCGATAAGGGACAGGAGATCATGAACACTGAAGCTTTCTTT.

This sequence joins TRBV5-1 and TRBJ1-4, with 7 bases that match TRBD1. V lost 4 bases to trimming and J lost 5 bases; unmatched junction nucleotides: 8. The germline CDR1 and CDR2 sequences are SGHRS and YFSETQ. The CDR3 spans 15 residues. CDR3 DNA sequence: TGCGCCAGCAGCCCCGTCCCGGGACAGAATGAAAAACTGTTTTTT. This encodes CASSPVPGQNEKLFF.

V gene TRBV28 combines with J gene TRBJ2-7; D might be TRBD1 (6 bases). V was clipped by 3 bases and J by 5 bases, with 11 bases between them. Germline-derived CDR1 and CDR2 are MDHEN and SYDVKM. The CDR3 runs 13 residues. The DNA of the CDR3 is TGTGCCAGCAGTTTGGCAGGGGTCGACGAGCAGTACTTC. Protein sequence: CASSLAGVDEQYF.

Turning to this clonotype: One end of the junction fails to match germline, which may point to a read error. CDR3 coding DNA: TGTGCCAGCAGAGACAGGGTATTGAACACCGAGGAGCTGTTTTTT. Its protein is CASRDRVLNTEELFF. This chain connects TRBV12-3 or TRBV12-4 to TRBJ2-2; TRBD1 matches 7 bases. The CDR3 extends over 15 amino acids.

In its sample, this clonotype was seen many times. J is TRBJ2-7 and V is TRBV5-1; D gene uncertain. Germline V gives CDR1 SGHRS, CDR2 YFSETQ. There are 12 residues in the CDR3. The ends were cut back, 0 bases at V and 7 bases at J, with 8 bases in the middle. CDR3 region: CASSLDPAEQYF. The DNA of the CDR3 is TGCGCCAGCAGCTTGGATCCCGCAGAGCAGTACTTC.

This clonotype was found many times. The chain has TRBV6-1 and TRBJ1-2; D gene ambiguous. The germline gives CDR1 MNHNS, CDR2 SASEGT. With 2 bases removed from V and 5 bases from J, the gap between germline ends came to 21 bases. This CDR3 is 17 amino acids long. The CDR3 reads CASSEYPESRPIYGYTF. CDR3 in DNA: TGTGCCAGCAGTGAATATCCCGAGTCCCGGCCAATTTATGGCTACACCTTC.

This clonotype came up many times. The chain has TRBV27 and TRBJ2-3, with 14 bases matching TRBD2. V lost 5 bases, J lost 1 base, and 2 bases stayed unmatched. Per germline, CDR1 MNHEY and CDR2 SMNVEV (reference sequence). The CDR3 is 16 residues long. CDR3 residues: CASSTGLAGGTDTQYF. The CDR3 DNA reads TGTGCCAGCAGTACGGGACTAGCGGGAGGCACAGATACGCAGTATTTT.